The rows below give T cell receptor beta chains drawn from one sample of a study of T cells expressing NK-cell markers. TCRdb derives one entry per CDR3 protein from the 5' RACE reads, leaving out DNA. The sample table includes about 150,000 distinct CDR3 sequences. Sequenced material: blood T cells: a sorted CD56 or NKG2C T cell subset, CD4+ or CD8+ T cells, or bulk PBMC T cells (not recorded which). These receptors were obtained from a woman between 45 and 65 years old in good health. CDR3s include the opening cysteine and the closing phenylalanine or tryptophan.

V	J	CDR3
TRBV9	TRBJ2-1	CASSPGLPDNEQFF
TRBV30	TRBJ2-7	CAWSVGTAEQYF
TRBV12-3/TRBV12-4	TRBJ2-3	CASYELGNTDTQYF
TRBV18	TRBJ2-1	CASSPGDLPEQFF
TRBV11-2	TRBJ2-3	CASSLVVVIGPEYGDTQYF
TRBV10-2	TRBJ2-7	CASRGSPGWQYF
TRBV7-8	TRBJ1-1	CASSSEDRVNTEAFF
TRBV18	TRBJ2-7	CASSPLGDEREGLLTSSYEQYF
TRBV5-1	TRBJ2-3	CASSLELGVREADTQYF
TRBV27	TRBJ2-3	CASSLGDSYTDTQYF
TRBV2	TRBJ2-4	CASNPLVGIQYF
TRBV7-9	TRBJ2-5	CASSIPVDQETQYF
TRBV7-9	TRBJ2-7	CASSKTPGRRTYEQYF
TRBV11-3	TRBJ1-6	CASSSHRDSPLHF
TRBV24-1	TRBJ1-2	CATSDLQGGSYGYTF
TRBV5-1	TRBJ2-1	CASSLTSGSLWQFF
TRBV21-1	TRBJ2-5	CASSKVKGLVETQYF
TRBV6-1	TRBJ2-7	CASSEALGIYEQYF
TRBV29-1	TRBJ2-1	CSALERGGYNEQFF
TRBV12-3/TRBV12-4	TRBJ2-5	CASSGTETQYF
TRBV7-8	TRBJ2-5	CASNPGLAGVYGETQYF
TRBV20-1	TRBJ2-7	CSARADSRVRVGDEQYF
TRBV12-3/TRBV12-4	TRBJ2-1	CASVRLAGGYEQFF
TRBV2	TRBJ2-7	CATTDGTFLEQYF
TRBV10-3	TRBJ2-7	CAISEGGGAYEQYF
TRBV13	TRBJ2-5	CASSLSPTGLRETQYF
TRBV4-2	TRBJ2-3	CASSPIAGQSTDTQYF
TRBV11-2	TRBJ1-1	CASSPIMGQLGRNTEAFF
TRBV5-1	TRBJ2-3	CASRVWRANADTQYF
TRBV28	TRBJ1-3	CASSLSGRGNTIYF
TRBV24-1	TRBJ2-2	CATSAFTRQGGRTGELFF
TRBV12-3/TRBV12-4	TRBJ1-5	CASSLDRRLGNQPQHF
TRBV5-1	TRBJ2-7	CASSSSEVFYEQYF
TRBV7-9	TRBJ2-1	CASRYPGTSGSINEQFF
TRBV29-1	TRBJ2-2	CSVDLGRGSSGELFF
TRBV4-1	TRBJ1-4	CASSPSRGSNEKLFF
TRBV29-1	TRBJ2-2	CSVEGTSGTGELFF
TRBV11-2	TRBJ2-1	CASNPASNEQFF
TRBV12-3/TRBV12-4	TRBJ2-5	CASSSGTSGIDGETQYF
TRBV7-9	TRBJ1-1	CASSLAGQGTEAFF
TRBV4-1	TRBJ2-7	CASSPTELAGEHYEQYF
TRBV6-5	TRBJ1-1	CASSYAGPDTEAFF
TRBV27	TRBJ2-5	CASSGSLSGETQYF
TRBV20-1	TRBJ2-4	CSGGGRDIQYF
TRBV5-6	TRBJ2-1	CASIPGRGGHEQFF
TRBV12-5	TRBJ2-5	CASGFSGPETQYF